The 26 T cell receptor beta chains below come from one sample, sequenced in a study of blood T cell repertoires in COVID-19. The repertoire was sequenced with immunoSEQ multiplex PCR; TCRdb's copy has only in-frame clones and lacks some. The data show tens of thousands of clones, 90% seen once. The sample was peripheral blood. The receptors derive from a man in his 60s with acute or convalescent COVID-19.

J is TRBJ2-2 and V is TRBV28; D might be TRBD2 (6 bases). The CDR3 has 14 residues. Trimming stripped 6 bases from V and 3 bases from J, with 11 bases between. Germline loops: CDR1 MDHEN, CDR2 SYDVKM. The chain's CDR3 is CASSPDYYTGELFF. The CDR3 bases are TGTGCCAGCAGCCCGGACTACTACACCGGGGAGCTGTTTTTT.

J is TRBJ2-6 and V is TRBV3-1 (or the pseudogene TRBV3-2); 7 bases align to TRBD2. The CDR3 has 20 residues. The junction had 14 bases not matched to a gene; V was cut back by 3 bases and J by 0 bases. Germline loops: CDR1 LGHDT, CDR2 YNNKEL (reference sequence). The CDR3 loop is CASSHGGGTGRLSGANVLTF. Here the CDR3 DNA reads TGTGCCAGCAGCCATGGGGGAGGGACGGGACGGCTCTCTGGGGCCAACGTCCTGACTTTC.

The chain is built from TRBV14 and TRBJ1-3, with no clear D. The V end lost 0 bases, the J end lost 4 bases, and 4 bases lay between the germline ends. This CDR3 comprises 13 residues. Germline V gene sequence: CDR1 SGHDN, CDR2 FVKESK. CDR3 residues: CASSQDLGNTIYF. CDR3 sequence (DNA): TGTGCCAGCAGCCAAGATCTGGGAAACACCATATATTTT.

The genes are TRBV9 and TRBJ2-3, with TRBD1 as a possible D gene (6 bases). The V end lost 4 bases, the J end lost 2 bases, and 11 bases lay between the germline ends. The CDR3 sequence is 14 residues long. Germline V gene sequence: CDR1 SGDLS, CDR2 YYNGEE. Here the CDR3 DNA reads TGTGCCAGCAGCCCCCAGGGGACCACAGATACGCAGTATTTT. This encodes CASSPQGTTDTQYF.

V is TRBV24-1 and J is TRBJ1-5; D gene unclear. Trimming shortened V by 1 base and J by 0 bases, and 9 bases separated the two germline ends. The CDR3 sequence is 16 residues long. Germline loops: CDR1 KGHDR, CDR2 SFDVKD. The CDR3 DNA reads TGTGCCACCAGTGATTTTCTCTCTAATAGCAATCAGCCCCAGCATTTT. Its protein is CATSDFLSNSNQPQHF.

V and J are TRBV7-2 and TRBJ1-1, with D possibly being TRBD1 (5 bases). The CDR3 runs to 13 residues. V dropped 5 bases and J dropped 8 bases, with 15 bases sitting between them. Germline V gene sequence: CDR1 SGHTA, CDR2 FQGNSA. The CDR3 sequence: CASSADRRGEAFF. The CDR3 DNA reads TGTGCCAGCAGCGCCGACAGACGGGGGGAAGCTTTCTTT.

A single count supports this clone. This chain links TRBV12-3 or TRBV12-4 with TRBJ1-1; TRBD1 might be the D (6 bases). Deletions cut 3 bases from V and 6 bases from J, with 11 bases between. The CDR3 contains 13 residues. CDR3 in amino acids: CASSFSQGPEAFF. The CDR3 bases are TGTGCCAGCAGTTTTTCACAGGGCCCTGAAGCTTTCTTT.

J is TRBJ1-2 and V is TRBV12-3 or TRBV12-4, with TRBD1 as a possible D gene (5 bases). The CDR3 extends over 13 amino acids. Trimming took off 7 bases at V and 1 base at J, with 10 bases between the two ends. This chain's CDR3 is CASTTGGNYGYTF. In nucleotides, the CDR3 is TGTGCCAGCACAACAGGCGGTAACTATGGCTACACCTTC.

The chain uses TRBV6-1 and TRBJ1-2; D is possibly TRBD1 (5 bases). The germline V and J ends were trimmed by 3 bases and 4 bases, with 21 bases remaining between them. Per germline, CDR1 MNHNS and CDR2 SASEGT. This CDR3 spans 17 amino acids. CDR3 DNA sequence: TGTGCCAGCAGTGATGGCCTATGGGGCACTATGGCCTATGGCTACACCTTC. This sequence encodes CASSDGLWGTMAYGYTF.

This clone was recorded once. V and J are TRBV28 and TRBJ2-7; TRBD1 matches 11 bases. Germline V lookup: CDR1 MDHEN, CDR2 SYDVKM. The trim removed 2 bases at V and 6 bases at J, leaving 6 bases unmatched. The CDR3 is 15 residues long. CDR3 nucleotide sequence: TGTGCCAGCAGTTTAGGTGGGACAGGGGGGGTCGAGCAGTACTTC. This sequence encodes CASSLGGTGGVEQYF.

The CDR3 DNA follows: TGTGCCAGCAGCCTAGGACAGGGGGCAGGTAACTACGAGCAGTACTTC. Its protein product is CASSLGQGAGNYEQYF. The chain recombines TRBV5-5 with TRBJ2-7; 11 nucleotides agree with TRBD1. This CDR3 is built from 16 residues. The germline gives CDR1 SGHKS, CDR2 YYEKEE (reference sequence). The trim removed 4 bases at V and 3 bases at J, leaving 9 bases unmatched. Based on the CDR3 plus reference TRBV5-5 and TRBJ2-7, the full variable domain is DAGVTQSPTHLIKTRGQQVTLRCSPISGHKSVSWYQQVLGQGPQFIFQYYEKEERGRGNFPDRFSARQFPNYSSELNVNALLLGDSALYLCASSLGQGAGNYEQYFGPGTRLTVT.

This clone has only a few counts. This chain uses TRBV19 with TRBJ1-2, with D perhaps TRBD1 (6 bases). Per germline, CDR1 LNHDA and CDR2 SQIVND (reference sequence). The CDR3 extends over 13 amino acids. Trimming removed 6 bases from V and 4 bases from J, with 12 bases in between. CDR3 in amino acids: CASRGRGAYGYTF. The CDR3 coding sequence is TGTGCCAGTAGGGGCAGGGGCGCCTATGGCTACACCTTC.

The chain recombines TRBV24-1 with TRBJ2-1, with TRBD2 matching over 9 bases. The CDR3 is 14 residues long. Germline V CDR1 and CDR2: KGHDR, SFDVKD. V lost 8 bases to trimming and J lost 9 bases; unmatched junction nucleotides: 10. Written as DNA, the CDR3 is TGTGCCACCAAGGCGGGAGGGCCCTCTGCTGAGCAGTTCTTC. It specifies CATKAGGPSAEQFF.

The chain uses TRBV13 and TRBJ2-3; 11 nucleotides align to TRBD2. Germline V gene data show CDR1 as PRHDT and CDR2 as FYEKMQ (reference sequence). The CDR3 consists of 18 residues. The J segment lost 3 bases and the V segment lost 7 bases, leaving 15 bases of the junction unmatched. The CDR3 DNA reads as TGTGCCAGCACCCAAAGGGCTAGCGGGAGGAAGGAAACAGATACGCAGTATTTT. It yields the protein CASTQRASGRKETDTQYF.

The chain joins TRBV28 to TRBJ2-3, with 7 bases aligning to TRBD1. The trim removed 6 bases at V and 5 bases at J, leaving 11 bases unmatched. The CDR3 sequence is 15 residues long. Per germline, CDR1 MDHEN and CDR2 SYDVKM. CDR3 coding DNA: TGTGCCAGCAGCTACGGACAGGTCGAAAGAGATACGCAGTATTTT. It codes for CASSYGQVERDTQYF.

CDR3 loop: CASSLEVGRGSTDTQYF. The CDR3 DNA follows: TGTGCCAGCAGCTTAGAGGTCGGGCGGGGGAGCACAGATACGCAGTATTTT. The V and J genes are TRBV7-9 and TRBJ2-3; 7 bases align to TRBD2. After removal of 1 base from V and 0 bases from J, the junction contained 7 bases not matched to a gene. The germline V gene encodes CDR1 SEHNR and CDR2 FQNEAQ (reference sequence). The CDR3 has 17 residues.

This clone appeared once. The chain is built from TRBV2 and TRBJ2-3; TRBD2 agrees at 9 bases. CDR3 length: 15 residues. The germline CDR1 and CDR2 sequences are SNHLY and FYNNEI. The J segment lost 5 bases and the V segment lost 5 bases, leaving 8 bases of the junction unmatched. CDR3 sequence reads: CASSLGGRAIDTQYF. The CDR3 DNA follows: TGTGCCAGCAGTCTGGGCGGGAGGGCCATAGATACGCAGTATTTT.

The gene calls are TRBV4-1 and TRBJ2-7; 9 bases are shared with TRBD1. There are 15 residues in the CDR3. V shed 4 bases, J shed 2 bases, and the junction held 6 bases outside the gene matches. Germline CDR1 and CDR2: MGHRA and YSYEKL. CDR3 sequence reads: CASSLRDRATYEQYF. The CDR3 DNA reads as TGCGCCAGCAGCCTCCGGGACAGGGCTACCTACGAGCAGTACTTC.

The V call is TRBV6-2 or TRBV6-3, the J call TRBJ1-5; 9 bases are shared with TRBD1. Germline-derived CDR1 and CDR2 are MNHEY and SVGEGT. The V and J ends lost 2 bases and 4 bases, in that order; junction bases with no gene match: 3. The CDR3 loop spans 15 amino acids. The CDR3 here is CASSYLGQGNQPQHF. The CDR3 DNA follows: TGTGCCAGCAGTTACCTCGGACAGGGGAATCAGCCCCAGCATTTT.

This chain uses TRBV28 with TRBJ2-2; D not certain. Germline assignment: CDR1 MDHEN and CDR2 SYDVKM. The CDR3 is made up of 12 amino acids. V dropped 3 bases and J dropped 6 bases, with 5 bases sitting between them. CDR3 sequence reads: CASSFLPGELFF. DNA for the CDR3: TGTGCCAGCAGTTTTCTACCCGGGGAGCTGTTTTTT. Using reference TRBV28 and TRBJ2-2 for the parts outside the CDR3, the full variable domain is DVKVTQSSRYLVKRTGEKVFLECVQDMDHENMFWYRQDPGLGLRLIYFSYDVKMKEKGDIPEGYSVSREKKERFSLILESASTNQTSMYLCASSFLPGELFFGEGSRLTVL.

This clone was seen a handful of times. The CDR3 is CASKMTGALLNTEAFF. As DNA, the CDR3 is TGCGCCAGCAAGATGACAGGGGCCCTCCTGAACACTGAAGCTTTCTTT. The V gene is TRBV10-2, the J gene TRBJ1-1, with 8 positions matching TRBD1. The J segment lost 0 bases and the V segment lost 7 bases, leaving 10 bases of the junction unmatched. The CDR3 is 16 amino acids. Germline CDR1 reads WSHSY; CDR2 reads SAAADI.

The chain combines TRBV7-2 with TRBJ2-7, with 7 bases identical to TRBD1. The CDR3 sequence is 14 residues long. V was clipped by 4 bases and J by 2 bases; unmatched bases: 5. Germline V gene data show CDR1 as SGHTA and CDR2 as FQGNSA. The CDR3 here is CASSSRDRAYEQYF. CDR3 nucleotide sequence: TGTGCCAGCAGCTCCCGGGACAGAGCCTACGAGCAGTACTTC. Filled out from reference TRBV7-2 and TRBJ2-7, the complete variable domain reads GAGVSQSPSNKVTEKGKDVELRCDPISGHTALYWYRQSLGQGLEFLIYFQGNSAPDKSGLPSDRFSAERTGGSVSTLTIQRTQQEDSAVYLCASSSRDRAYEQYFGPGTRLTVT.

CDR3 coding DNA: TGTGCCAGCAGTAAACTGGGACTAGCGGGGAACAATGAGCAGTTCTTC. It is translated as CASSKLGLAGNNEQFF. The rearrangement joins TRBV6-2 or TRBV6-3 to TRBJ2-1; 13 nucleotides line up with TRBD2. CDR3 length: 16 residues. Trimming took 5 bases from V and 5 from J; bases not matched to a gene: 6. CDR1 is MNHEY, CDR2 SVGEGT, per germline.

This clone appeared a single time. The CDR3 DNA follows: TGTGCCAGCAGGCGGACAGACGGGGGCTACACCTTC. Protein product: CASRRTDGGYTF. V is TRBV6-5 and J is TRBJ1-2, with D maybe TRBD1 (6 bases). V was pared by 6 bases and J by 8 bases, with 13 bases between. Germline V gene sequence: CDR1 MNHEY, CDR2 SVGAGI. There are 12 residues in the CDR3.

The rearrangement uses TRBV14 and TRBJ1-2, with D perhaps TRBD1 (6 bases). The CDR3 spans 18 residues. Per the germline V gene, CDR1 is SGHDN and CDR2 is FVKESK. V lost 0 bases and J lost 7, with 24 bases in between. DNA for the CDR3: TGTGCCAGCAGCCAAGATCTCGGGGGGCAACTGGGCCCCACTGGCTACACCTTC. Its translation is CASSQDLGGQLGPTGYTF.

J is TRBJ2-7 and V is TRBV19; perhaps TRBD1 as D (6 bases). Germline CDR1 and CDR2: LNHDA and SQIVND (reference sequence). This CDR3 has 13 residues. Trimming cost V 3 bases and J 1 base, with 7 bases left between them. Here the CDR3 DNA reads TGTGCCAGTAGTATCACAGGGTCCTACGAGCAGTACTTC. It is translated as CASSITGSYEQYF.